The clone carrying this TCR beta chain was seen at least ten times. Its matching antigen is unknown. The sample originates from a study of T-cell reconstitution after alpha-beta-depleted transplantation in children. Germline loops: CDR1 LGHDT, CDR2 YNNKEL (reference sequence). The V segment lost 6 bases and the J segment 9 bases; nucleotides outside the gene matches: 10. The CDR3 has 14 amino acids. It was with unique molecular identifiers that the TCRbeta library was prepared. TCRdb re-called the PCR reads through MiXCR, storing one row per CDR3 protein. This sample has 500,000 or so distinct CDR3 sequences; more than 9.5% occur once, and the top ten carry 11% to 15%. Study-wide points: Roughly two months post-transplant, alpha-beta T cells reportedly originated from several hundred graft clones that had expanded. In some patients, recipient T cells and intrathymic progenitors surviving conditioning explained high day-60 diversity.

The chain uses TRBV3-1 and TRBJ2-5, with 10 bases lining up with TRBD2. The sequences come from PBMCs, mostly from graft donor cells, collected 180 days after TCRalphabeta/CD19-depleted stem cell transplant. The TCR was taken from a female patient aged 2 to 10 who had a stem cell transplant for aplastic anemia, so the T cells may come from the graft donor. In DNA, the CDR3 is TGTGCCAGCAGAGCTAGCGGGGGTCTTGGGGCCCAGTACTTC. Translated, it gives CASRASGGLGAQYF.